The 6 T cell receptor beta chains below all came from one sample that was sequenced in a study of blood T cell repertoires in COVID-19. Libraries were prepared by immunoSEQ multiplex PCR; TCRdb keeps only in-frame clonotypes and omits some of them. The table lists 150,000 to 200,000 clones, roughly 89% of them singletons. What was sequenced was peripheral blood. The receptors come from a man in his forties with acute or convalescent COVID-19.

V gene TRBV10-1 combines with J gene TRBJ2-7; 7 bases map to TRBD1. V lost 0 bases, J lost 0 bases, and 5 bases stayed unmatched. CDR1 and CDR2 (germline): WNHNN, SYGVQD (reference sequence). The CDR3 sequence is 16 residues long. The CDR3 DNA reads as TGCGCCAGCAGTGAGTCCCCGGGACAGAGCTCCTACGAGCAGTACTTC. Its translation is CASSESPGQSSYEQYF.

The genes are TRBV24-1 and TRBJ2-3; the D gene is possibly TRBD2 (5 bases). The V and J ends lost 6 bases and 6 bases respectively, with 18 bases between them. CDR3 length: 15 amino acids. CDR1 KGHDR and CDR2 SFDVKD come from the germline V gene. The CDR3 is CATSTGRGFGDTQYF. The CDR3 DNA reads as TGTGCCACCAGTACGGGGAGAGGGTTTGGGGATACGCAGTATTTT.

This clone was observed once. V is TRBV6-6 and J is TRBJ2-1; no definite D call. V was trimmed by 2 bases and J by 5 bases, leaving 4 bases between them. In germline, CDR1 is MNHNY, CDR2 SVGAGI (reference sequence). The CDR3 extends over 12 amino acids. CDR3 region: CASSYLDNEQFF. CDR3 nucleotide sequence: TGTGCCAGCAGTTACCTCGACAATGAGCAGTTCTTC.

On this clone itself: Additional DNA sequences in this sample encode the identical CDR3. The chain uses TRBV7-7 and TRBJ2-7; 8 positions match TRBD1. The CDR3 has 15 residues. The J segment lost 3 bases and the V segment lost 2 bases, leaving 6 bases of the junction unmatched. From germline, CDR1 is SSHAT and CDR2 FNYEAQ (reference sequence). This chain's CDR3 is CASSLRAGGFYEQYF. The DNA of the CDR3 is TGTGCCAGCAGCTTACGGGCAGGGGGCTTCTACGAGCAGTACTTC.

This chain links TRBV6-2 or TRBV6-3 with TRBJ2-3; 10 bases map to TRBD2. V lost 0 bases, J lost 0 bases, and 3 bases stayed unmatched. Germline lookup yields CDR1 MNHEY and CDR2 SVGEGT. The CDR3 length is 17 residues. The CDR3 sequence is CASSYSSSGGSTDTQYF. As DNA, the CDR3 is TGTGCCAGCAGTTACTCGTCTAGCGGGGGTAGCACAGATACGCAGTATTTT.

V is TRBV6-2 or TRBV6-3 and J is TRBJ2-1, with 9 bases matching TRBD2. J gave up 7 bases and V 2 bases, and 3 bases lay outside the gene matches. Germline CDR1 is MNHEY and CDR2 is SVGEGT. The CDR3 is 14 residues long. This CDR3 reads CASSYGGGGNEQFF. Written as DNA, the CDR3 is TGTGCCAGCAGTTACGGCGGGGGGGGAAATGAGCAGTTCTTC.